One T cell receptor (beta chain) is described in this entry. The CDR3 runs to 14 residues. Germline V gene sequence: CDR1 MNHEY, CDR2 SMNVEV (reference sequence). V lost 4 bases and J lost 7; bases outside the gene matches: 3. Study processing details: Estimation of nucleated cell counts relied on the amplification of reference gene primers. Profiled with immunoSEQ multiplex PCR; TCRdb holds only in-frame clones, not every one. The V and J calls and the clone size are those of that table, but D and trimming were determined from the DNA. The data contain some 80,000 clones, roughly 85% of them singletons. The data were obtained in a study of blood T cell repertoires in COVID-19.

The TCR was taken from a man over 45 with COVID-19, enrolled during active disease. Sequencing was done on a sample of peripheral blood. The chain has TRBV27 and TRBJ2-1, with TRBD2 identical over 11 bases. CDR3 in amino acids: CASSSLAGGNEQFF. Here the CDR3 DNA reads TGTGCCAGCAGTTCTCTAGCGGGAGGAAATGAGCAGTTCTTC.